The rows below give T cell receptor beta chains drawn from one sample of a study of cytomegalovirus exposure and HLA in healthy donors. The protocol was immunoSEQ multiplex PCR, while the TCRdb copy is restricted to in-frame clones and leaves out a portion. The sample gives approximately 110,000 clones, 78% of which show up once; around 3.6% is in the top ten. The sample comprised PBMCs. Every receptor here comes from a man aged 35 to 55 in good health and CMV-seronegative. Both conserved end residues are part of each CDR3. Each record gives: D gene, V gene, clone size, J gene, CDR3 protein, CDR3 DNA. D genes are given only for firm matches. Rows may omit the clone size; those that give it use once, few, many or a size class.

d_gene: TRBD1
v_gene: TRBV7-3
abundance: .
j_gene: TRBJ1-6
CDR3aa: CASSLTGGQNNSPLHF
CDR3nt: TGTGCCAGCAGCTTAACGGGGGGACAGAATAATTCACCCCTCCACTTT

d_gene: TRBD1
v_gene: TRBV5-1
abundance: .
j_gene: TRBJ1-4
CDR3aa: CASSLIVQGMGEKLFF
CDR3nt: TGCGCCAGCAGCTTGATCGTACAGGGGATGGGTGAAAAACTGTTTTTT

d_gene: .
v_gene: TRBV25-1
abundance: .
j_gene: TRBJ2-2
CDR3aa: CASSVSTNTGELFF
CDR3nt: TGTGCCAGCAGTGTTTCTACGAACACCGGGGAGCTGTTTTTT

d_gene: TRBD1
v_gene: TRBV28
abundance: .
j_gene: TRBJ1-2
CDR3aa: CASSLKIQGRFGYTF
CDR3nt: TGTGCCAGCAGTTTAAAGATACAGGGGCGGTTTGGCTACACCTTC

d_gene: TRBD1
v_gene: TRBV2
abundance: few
j_gene: TRBJ2-2
CDR3aa: CASSGARQGTGELFF
CDR3nt: TGTGCCAGCAGTGGCGCTAGACAGGGGACCGGGGAGCTGTTTTTT

d_gene: .
v_gene: TRBV19
abundance: .
j_gene: TRBJ1-4
CDR3aa: CASRNDREVHEKLFF
CDR3nt: TGTGCCAGTAGAAATGACCGGGAGGTCCATGAAAAACTGTTTTTT

d_gene: .
v_gene: TRBV11-2
abundance: once
j_gene: TRBJ1-6
CDR3aa: CASSSGNSPLHF
CDR3nt: TGTGCCAGCAGCTCAGGAAATTCACCCCTCCACTTT

d_gene: .
v_gene: TRBV28
abundance: .
j_gene: TRBJ1-5
CDR3aa: CASSLSGQPQHF
CDR3nt: TGTGCCAGCAGTTTAAGTGGCCAGCCCCAGCATTTT

d_gene: TRBD1
v_gene: TRBV6-5
abundance: .
j_gene: TRBJ2-7
CDR3aa: CASGWGTGGVHEQYF
CDR3nt: TGTGCCAGCGGGTGGGGGACAGGGGGGGTTCACGAGCAGTACTTC

d_gene: TRBD1
v_gene: TRBV2
abundance: .
j_gene: TRBJ2-4
CDR3aa: CASVPSRAGGIQYF
CDR3nt: TGTGCCAGCGTACCAAGTCGGGCAGGGGGCATTCAGTACTTC

d_gene: .
v_gene: TRBV9
abundance: .
j_gene: TRBJ2-3
CDR3aa: CASSKELDTQYF
CDR3nt: TGTGCCAGCAGCAAAGAACTAGATACGCAGTATTTT

d_gene: TRBD2
v_gene: TRBV2
abundance: .
j_gene: TRBJ2-7
CDR3aa: CASVRTGGPYEQYF
CDR3nt: TGTGCCAGCGTGAGGACGGGGGGGCCCTACGAGCAGTACTTC

d_gene: .
v_gene: TRBV7-9
abundance: few
j_gene: TRBJ2-3
CDR3aa: CASSLRPAADTQYF
CDR3nt: TGTGCCAGCAGCTTACGGCCCGCGGCAGATACGCAGTATTTT

d_gene: TRBD1
v_gene: TRBV28
abundance: few
j_gene: TRBJ2-3
CDR3aa: CASSLFPASTGASTDTQYF
CDR3nt: TGTGCCAGCAGTTTATTTCCGGCCTCGACAGGGGCAAGCACAGATACGCAGTATTTT

d_gene: .
v_gene: TRBV18
abundance: .
j_gene: TRBJ1-3
CDR3aa: CASSPLDSTGNTIYF
CDR3nt: TGTGCCAGCTCACCATTGGACAGTACTGGAAACACCATATATTTT

d_gene: TRBD2
v_gene: TRBV6-1
abundance: few
j_gene: TRBJ2-3
CDR3aa: CASSRLAGADTQYF
CDR3nt: TGTGCCAGCAGTCGACTAGCGGGGGCAGATACGCAGTATTTT

d_gene: .
v_gene: TRBV5-6
abundance: .
j_gene: TRBJ2-5
CDR3aa: CASTLGGVAETQYF
CDR3nt: TGTGCCAGCACCCTAGGGGGGGTGGCCGAGACCCAGTACTTC

d_gene: .
v_gene: TRBV12-5
abundance: .
j_gene: TRBJ2-7
CDR3aa: CASGPRGGGYEQYF
CDR3nt: TGTGCTAGTGGCCCGAGGGGGGGCGGGTACGAGCAGTACTTC